This section outlines one TCR beta chain sequence together with its context. This clone was observed a few times. This clone's antigen is unknown. The sample holds no much larger clone one base away, and base qualities are not on file. These data belong to a study of T cell repertoires in ileal Crohn's disease (dated by TCRdb to between 2018 and 2020). About the investigation overall: At the time of surgery, about a third of patients were active smokers, and the median duration of disease was around eight years. A total of 170 or so mucosal samples from approximately 60 patients were sequenced, collected from several sites on the surgical specimen and at postoperative endoscopy. Roughly half of the patients were given postoperative therapy, with 11 receiving thiopurines and around 20 receiving anti-TNF agents. Biopsies taken from the proximal margin of the surgical specimen were designated as MI samples. TCR repertoire analysis was done in some 60 Crohn's disease patients from a prospective multicentre cohort. The study ran alongside a multicentre cohort designed to identify predictors of early endoscopic recurrence after ileocolonic resection. All patients had surgery for a complication: stricturing disease in 61% and penetrating disease in 39%. A Rutgeerts score higher than i0 was the definition used for endoscopic postoperative recurrence. Roughly 500 nanograms of biopsy DNA per sample were submitted for commercial TCRB immunosequencing. The research as a whole found: Only a subgroup of patients, of unstated size, had their mucosal CD4 and CD8 T cells sorted and sequenced. Compared with CD4 T cells, sorted CD8 T cells held more high-frequency clones, which suggests that the mucosal expansions were mostly CD8. Higher percentages of high-frequency clones at the time of surgery were linked to endoscopic recurrence, and every patient with clonality above 26.8% (18/57) had recurrence. A significantly higher proportion of clonal expansions was observed in active smokers at surgery than in non-smokers (25.9% vs 17.9%, p=0.02).

Library preparation used the immunoSEQ multiplex PCR assay. Adaptive Biotechnology amplified the CDR3 regions from genomic DNA with a two-step multiplex PCR designed to control amplification bias. Primers for every V and J gene segment were used in the first PCR, and barcodes and Illumina adapters were added in the second PCR. CDR3 libraries were sequenced on an Illumina instrument. Under the source paper's analysis protocol: Vendor-provided pipelines were combined with custom analysis of raw data in R/Bioconductor under R version 3.3.0. Clonality, which ranges from 0 to 1, was calculated as the inverse of the normalised Shannon entropy across all productive clones. High-frequency clones were defined as the share of the repertoire taken up by the top 100 clones, keeping only clones that passed a 95% confidence test. Repertoire diversity was measured with the Simpson index, and overlap between samples was measured with the Morisita-Horn index. This immuneACCESS table, as held by TCRdb, lists in-frame sequences with V and J called but not all clones. Of the missing ones, under half trace to an unresolved V gene in checked studies; the others have no known cause. That table gives V, J and clone size, and the DNA gave D and trimming. The sample has almost 7,500 clones on record, over 70% of them singletons. The top ten constitute over 8.5% of the sample.

In the paper's terms, the time point label means: proximal margin of the surgical specimen (macroscopically non-inflamed). Eligible patients were adults with ileal or ileocolonic Crohn's disease who had an indication for ileocolonic resection. Before DNA extraction, whole ileal mucosal biopsies were kept frozen at -80 degrees C. Genomic DNA was isolated from frozen whole biopsies using a TRizol-based method, and the DNA was quantified with a NanoDrop 2000 spectrophotometer. The specimen sequenced was ileal tissue. The TCR sequence derives from an adult with Crohn's disease.

The nucleotides are TGTGCCAGCAGCCAAGACAGTACTGGGGCCAACGTCCTGACTTTC. It encodes CASSQDSTGANVLTF. Recombination linked TRBV7-9 to TRBJ2-6, with a tentative D gene TRBD1 over 5 matching bases. The germline V gene (reference sequence) yields SEHNR for CDR1 and FQNEAQ for CDR2. V is pared back by 5 bases and J by 2 bases, with 10 bases lying between the germline termini. The CDR3 numbers 15 residues from cysteine through phenylalanine. The sequence is cut down to CDR3 DNA, 45 bases in frame from base 1. With the rest looked up from the reference TRBV7-9 and TRBJ2-6 genes rather than sequenced, the full variable domain is DTGVSQNPRHKITKRGQNVTFRCDPISEHNRLYWYRQTLGQGPEFLTYFQNEAQLEKSRLLSDRFSAERPKGSFSTLEIQRTEQGDSAMYLCASSQDSTGANVLTFGAGSRLTVL.